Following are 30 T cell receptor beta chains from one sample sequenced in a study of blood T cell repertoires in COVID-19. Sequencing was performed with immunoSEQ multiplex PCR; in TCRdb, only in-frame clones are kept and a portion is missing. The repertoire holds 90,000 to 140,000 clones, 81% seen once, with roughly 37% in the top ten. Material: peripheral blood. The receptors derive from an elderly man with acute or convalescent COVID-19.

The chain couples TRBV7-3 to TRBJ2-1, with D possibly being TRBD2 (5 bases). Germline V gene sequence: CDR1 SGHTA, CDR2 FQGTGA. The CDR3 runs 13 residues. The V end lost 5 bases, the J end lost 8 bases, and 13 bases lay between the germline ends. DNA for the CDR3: TGTGCCAGCAGCCTTAAGATGCGGGATGAGCAGTTCTTC. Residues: CASSLKMRDEQFF. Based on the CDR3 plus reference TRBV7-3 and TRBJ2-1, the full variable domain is GAGVSQTPSNKVTEKGKYVELRCDPISGHTALYWYRQSLGQGPEFLIYFQGTGAADDSGLPNDRFFAVRPEGSVSTLKIQRTERGDSAVYLCASSLKMRDEQFFGPGTRLTVL.

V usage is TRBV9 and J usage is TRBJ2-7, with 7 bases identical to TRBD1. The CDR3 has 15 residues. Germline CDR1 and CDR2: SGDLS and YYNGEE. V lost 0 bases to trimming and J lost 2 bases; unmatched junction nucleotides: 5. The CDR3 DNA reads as TGTGCCAGCAGCGTAGGAAGACAGGGCCCCTACGAGCAGTACTTC. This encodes CASSVGRQGPYEQYF.

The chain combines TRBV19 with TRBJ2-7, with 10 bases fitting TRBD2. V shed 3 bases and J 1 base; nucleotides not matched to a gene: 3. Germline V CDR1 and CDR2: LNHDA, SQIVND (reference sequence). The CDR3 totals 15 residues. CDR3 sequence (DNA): TGTGCCAGTAGTATTGGACTAGCGGCATCCTACGAGCAGTACTTC. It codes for CASSIGLAASYEQYF.

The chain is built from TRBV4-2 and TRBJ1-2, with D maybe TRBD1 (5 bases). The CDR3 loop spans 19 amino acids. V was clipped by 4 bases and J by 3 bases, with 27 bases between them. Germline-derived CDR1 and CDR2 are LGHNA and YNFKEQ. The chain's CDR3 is CASSLPRLDIRMVDYGYTF. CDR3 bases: TGTGCCAGCAGCCTTCCACGGTTGGACATAAGGATGGTGGACTATGGCTACACCTTC.

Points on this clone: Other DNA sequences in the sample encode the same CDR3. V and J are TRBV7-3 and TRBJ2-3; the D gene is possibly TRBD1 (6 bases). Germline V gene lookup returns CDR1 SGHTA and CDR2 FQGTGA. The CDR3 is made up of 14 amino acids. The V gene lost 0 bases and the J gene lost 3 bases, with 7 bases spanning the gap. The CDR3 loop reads CASSLTRGTDTQYF. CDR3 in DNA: TGTGCCAGCAGCTTAACGAGGGGGACAGATACGCAGTATTTT.

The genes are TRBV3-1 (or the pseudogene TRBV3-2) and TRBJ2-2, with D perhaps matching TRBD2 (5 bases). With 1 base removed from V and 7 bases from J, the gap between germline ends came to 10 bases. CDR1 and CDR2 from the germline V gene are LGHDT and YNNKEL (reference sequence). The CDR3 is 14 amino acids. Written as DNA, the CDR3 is TGTGCCAGCAGCCAAGCGGGGTACGGCGGGGAGCTGTTTTTT. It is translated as CASSQAGYGGELFF.

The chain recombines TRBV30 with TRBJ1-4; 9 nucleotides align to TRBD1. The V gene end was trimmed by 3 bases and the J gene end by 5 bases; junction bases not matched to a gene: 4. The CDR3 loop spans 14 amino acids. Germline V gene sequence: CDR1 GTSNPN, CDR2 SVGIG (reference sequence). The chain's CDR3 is CAWRGTGRNEKLFF. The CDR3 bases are TGTGCCTGGAGAGGGACAGGGAGGAATGAAAAACTGTTTTTT.

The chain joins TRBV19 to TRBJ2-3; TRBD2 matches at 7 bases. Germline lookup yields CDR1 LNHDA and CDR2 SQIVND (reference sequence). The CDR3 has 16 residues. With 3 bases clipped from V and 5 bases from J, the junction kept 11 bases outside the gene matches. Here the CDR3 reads CASSISFGGGRDTQYF. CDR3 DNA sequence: TGTGCCAGTAGTATTAGTTTCGGGGGAGGGCGAGATACGCAGTATTTT.

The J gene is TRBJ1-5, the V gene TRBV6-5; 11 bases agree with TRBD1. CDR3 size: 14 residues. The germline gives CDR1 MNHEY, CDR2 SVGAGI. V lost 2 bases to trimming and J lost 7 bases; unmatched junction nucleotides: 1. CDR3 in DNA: TGTGCCAGCAGTTACCGGGACAGGGGGCAGCCCCAGCATTTT. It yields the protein CASSYRDRGQPQHF.

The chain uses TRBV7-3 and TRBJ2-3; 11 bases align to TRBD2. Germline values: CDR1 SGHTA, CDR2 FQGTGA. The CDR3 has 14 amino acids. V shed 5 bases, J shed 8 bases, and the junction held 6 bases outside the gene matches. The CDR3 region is CASSATSGGSTQYF. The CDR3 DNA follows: TGTGCCAGCAGCGCAACTAGCGGGGGTAGTACGCAGTATTTT.

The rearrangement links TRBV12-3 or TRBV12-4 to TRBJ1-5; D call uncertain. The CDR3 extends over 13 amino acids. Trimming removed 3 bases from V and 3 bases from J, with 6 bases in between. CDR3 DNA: TGTGCCAGCAGTTTTGTCCTCAATCAGCCCCAGCATTTT. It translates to CASSFVLNQPQHF.

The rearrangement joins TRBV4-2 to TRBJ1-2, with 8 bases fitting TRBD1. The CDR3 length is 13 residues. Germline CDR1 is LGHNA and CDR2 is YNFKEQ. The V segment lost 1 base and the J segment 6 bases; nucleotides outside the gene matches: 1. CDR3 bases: TGTGCCAGCAGCCAAGGACAGGGGAATGGCTACACCTTC. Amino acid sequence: CASSQGQGNGYTF.

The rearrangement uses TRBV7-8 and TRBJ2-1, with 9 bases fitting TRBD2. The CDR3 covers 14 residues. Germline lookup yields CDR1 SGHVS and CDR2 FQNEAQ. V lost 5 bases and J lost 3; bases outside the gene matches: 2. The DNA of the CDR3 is TGTGCCAGCAGCAATAGCGGGGGCTACAATGAGCAGTTCTTC. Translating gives CASSNSGGYNEQFF.

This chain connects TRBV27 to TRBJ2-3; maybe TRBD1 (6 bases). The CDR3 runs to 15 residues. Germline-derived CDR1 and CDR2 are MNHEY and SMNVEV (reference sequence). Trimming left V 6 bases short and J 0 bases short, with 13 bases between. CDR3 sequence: CASRPDRLSTDTQYF. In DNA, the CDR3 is TGTGCCAGCAGACCTGACAGGTTGAGCACAGATACGCAGTATTTT.

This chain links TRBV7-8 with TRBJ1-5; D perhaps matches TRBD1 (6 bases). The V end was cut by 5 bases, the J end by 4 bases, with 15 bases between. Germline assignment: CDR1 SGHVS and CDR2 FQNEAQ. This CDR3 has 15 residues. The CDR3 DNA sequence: TGTGCCAGCAGCCCCGCCAGGGGCGGAAATCAGCCCCAGCATTTT. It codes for CASSPARGGNQPQHF.

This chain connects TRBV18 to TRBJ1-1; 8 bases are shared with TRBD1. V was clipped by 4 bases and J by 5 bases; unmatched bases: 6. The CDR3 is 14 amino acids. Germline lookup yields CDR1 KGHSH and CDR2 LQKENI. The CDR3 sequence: CASSQQRQGTEAFF. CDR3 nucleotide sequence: TGTGCCAGCTCACAGCAGCGACAGGGGACTGAAGCTTTCTTT.

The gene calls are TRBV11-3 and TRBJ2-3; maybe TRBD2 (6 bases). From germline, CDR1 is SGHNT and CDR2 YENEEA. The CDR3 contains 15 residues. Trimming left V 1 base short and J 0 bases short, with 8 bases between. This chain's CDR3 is CASSLGTSSTDTQYF. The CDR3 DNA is TGTGCCAGCAGCTTAGGTACTAGCAGCACAGATACGCAGTATTTT.

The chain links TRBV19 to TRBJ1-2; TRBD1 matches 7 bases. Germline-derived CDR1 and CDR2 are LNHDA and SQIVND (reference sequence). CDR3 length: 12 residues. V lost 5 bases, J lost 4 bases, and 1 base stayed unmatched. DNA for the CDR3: TGTGCCAGTAGTCGGGACAGCTATGGCTACACCTTC. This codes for CASSRDSYGYTF. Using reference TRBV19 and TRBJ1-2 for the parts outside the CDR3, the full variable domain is DGGITQSPKYLFRKEGQNVTLSCEQNLNHDAMYWYRQDPGQGLRLIYYSQIVNDFQKGDIAEGYSVSREKKESFPLTVTSAQKNPTAFYLCASSRDSYGYTFGSGTRLTVV.

The CDR3 region is CASGLSRQGNEQYF. The CDR3, as DNA: TGTGCTAGTGGTTTGTCTCGACAGGGGAACGAGCAGTACTTC. The rearrangement joins TRBV12-5 to TRBJ2-7; 8 nucleotides match TRBD1. Losses at the gene ends were 2 bases for V and 5 bases for J; bases not matched to a gene: 5. The CDR3 runs 14 residues. Per the germline V gene, CDR1 is LGHNT and CDR2 is FRNRAP.

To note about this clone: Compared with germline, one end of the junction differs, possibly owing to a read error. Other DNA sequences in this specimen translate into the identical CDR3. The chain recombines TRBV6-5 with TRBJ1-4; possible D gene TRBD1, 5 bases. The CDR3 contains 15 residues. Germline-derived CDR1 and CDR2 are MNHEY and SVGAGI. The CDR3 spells CASSPPGQDNEKLFF. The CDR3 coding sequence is TGTGCTAGCAGTCCTCCCGGACAAGATAATGAAAAACTGTTTTTT.

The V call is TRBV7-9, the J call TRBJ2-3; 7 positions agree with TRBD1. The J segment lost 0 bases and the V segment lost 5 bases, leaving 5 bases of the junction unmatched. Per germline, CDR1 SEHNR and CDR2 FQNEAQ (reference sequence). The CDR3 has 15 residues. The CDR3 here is CASSDRVSSTDTQYF. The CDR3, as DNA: TGTGCCAGCAGCGACAGGGTTTCTAGCACAGATACGCAGTATTTT.

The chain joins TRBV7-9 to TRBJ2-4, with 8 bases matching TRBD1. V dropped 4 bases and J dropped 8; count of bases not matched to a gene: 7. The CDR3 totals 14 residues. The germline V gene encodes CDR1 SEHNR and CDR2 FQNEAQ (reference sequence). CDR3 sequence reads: CASSSDREGDIQYF. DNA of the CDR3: TGTGCCAGCAGCTCGGACAGGGAAGGGGACATTCAGTACTTC.

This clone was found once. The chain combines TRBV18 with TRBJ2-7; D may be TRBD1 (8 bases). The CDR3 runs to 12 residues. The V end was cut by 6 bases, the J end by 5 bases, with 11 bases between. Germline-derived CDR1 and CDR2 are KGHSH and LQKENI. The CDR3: CASSTGGDEQYF. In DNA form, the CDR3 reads TGTGCCAGCTCCACAGGGGGGGACGAGCAGTACTTC.

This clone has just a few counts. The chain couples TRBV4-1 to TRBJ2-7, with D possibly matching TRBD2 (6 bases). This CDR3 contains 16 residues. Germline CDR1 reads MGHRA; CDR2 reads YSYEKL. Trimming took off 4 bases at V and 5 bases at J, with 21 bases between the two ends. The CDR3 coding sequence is TGCGCCAGCAGCCGCGGAGGGGCCGACCTATTCCACGAGCAGTACTTC. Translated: CASSRGGADLFHEQYF.

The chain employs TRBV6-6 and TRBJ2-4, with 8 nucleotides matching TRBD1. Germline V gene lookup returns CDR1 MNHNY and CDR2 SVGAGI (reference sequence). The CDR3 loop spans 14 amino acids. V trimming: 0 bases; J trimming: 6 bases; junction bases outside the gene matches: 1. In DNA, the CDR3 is TGTGCCAGCAGTTACTCGACAGGGGCAAACATTCAGTACTTC. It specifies CASSYSTGANIQYF.

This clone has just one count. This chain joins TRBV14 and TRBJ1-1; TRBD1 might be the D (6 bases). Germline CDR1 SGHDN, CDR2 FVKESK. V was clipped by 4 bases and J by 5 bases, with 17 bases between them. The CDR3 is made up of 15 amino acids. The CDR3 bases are TGTGCCAGCAGCCCCTTGCGGGGGGCGAGAACTGAAGCTTTCTTT. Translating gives CASSPLRGARTEAFF.

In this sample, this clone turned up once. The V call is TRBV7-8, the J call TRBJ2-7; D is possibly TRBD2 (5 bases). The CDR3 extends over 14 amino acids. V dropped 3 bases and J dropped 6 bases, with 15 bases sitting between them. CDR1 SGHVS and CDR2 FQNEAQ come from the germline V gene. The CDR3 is CASSLSGSRVEQYF. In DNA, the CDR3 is TGTGCCAGCAGCTTGAGCGGCAGTCGGGTCGAGCAGTACTTC.

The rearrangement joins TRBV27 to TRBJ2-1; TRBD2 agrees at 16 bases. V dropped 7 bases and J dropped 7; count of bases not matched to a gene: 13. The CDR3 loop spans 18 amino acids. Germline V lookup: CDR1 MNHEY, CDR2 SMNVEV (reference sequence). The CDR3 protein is CASNPGTSGRAISNEQFF. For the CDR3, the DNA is TGTGCCAGCAACCCCGGGACTAGCGGGAGGGCCATTTCAAATGAGCAGTTCTTC.

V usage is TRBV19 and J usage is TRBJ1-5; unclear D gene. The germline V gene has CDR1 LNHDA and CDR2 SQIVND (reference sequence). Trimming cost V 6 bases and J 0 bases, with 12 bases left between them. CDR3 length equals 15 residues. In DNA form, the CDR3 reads TGTGCCAGTAGCCGACTCGAGTATAGCAATCAGCCCCAGCATTTT. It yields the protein CASSRLEYSNQPQHF.

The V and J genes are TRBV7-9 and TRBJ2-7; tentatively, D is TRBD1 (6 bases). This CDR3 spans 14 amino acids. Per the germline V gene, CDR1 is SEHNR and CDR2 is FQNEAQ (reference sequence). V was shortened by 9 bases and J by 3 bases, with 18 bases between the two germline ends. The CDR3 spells CASRLSGTSYEQYF. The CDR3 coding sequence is TGTGCCAGTAGACTTTCCGGGACAAGCTACGAGCAGTACTTC.